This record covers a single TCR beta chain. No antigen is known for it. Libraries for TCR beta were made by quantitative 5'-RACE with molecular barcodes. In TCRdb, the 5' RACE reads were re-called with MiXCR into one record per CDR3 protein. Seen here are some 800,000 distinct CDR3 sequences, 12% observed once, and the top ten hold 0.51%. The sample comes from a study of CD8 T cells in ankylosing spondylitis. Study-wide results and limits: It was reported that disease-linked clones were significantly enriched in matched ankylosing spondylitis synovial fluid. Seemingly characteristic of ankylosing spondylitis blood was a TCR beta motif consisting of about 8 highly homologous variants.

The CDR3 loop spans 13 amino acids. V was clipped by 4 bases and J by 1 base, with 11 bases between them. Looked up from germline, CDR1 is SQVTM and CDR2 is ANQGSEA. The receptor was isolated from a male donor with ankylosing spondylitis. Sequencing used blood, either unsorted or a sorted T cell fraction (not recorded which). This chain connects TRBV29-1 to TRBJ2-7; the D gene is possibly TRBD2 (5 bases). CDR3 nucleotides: TGCAGCGTTGGAGACTACCGGTCCTACGAGCAGTACTTC. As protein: CSVGDYRSYEQYF.